This TCR beta chain was sequenced in a study of blood T cell repertoires in COVID-19. V lost 4 bases and J lost 1; bases outside the gene matches: 2. CDR1 and CDR2 (germline): SGHRS, YFSETQ. This CDR3 is 14 amino acids long. Sequenced by immunoSEQ multiplex PCR; TCRdb stores in-frame clones only, minus some. The table has about 280,000 clones, around 93% seen once. The specimen sequenced was PBMCs or T cells enriched from blood (not recorded which). The chain uses TRBV5-1 and TRBJ1-1, with TRBD1 matching over 9 bases. The receptor's source is a man aged 35 to 55 who had been exposed to COVID-19. The CDR3 region has the DNA TGCGCCAGCAGCGGACAGGGGCAGAACACTGAAGCTTTCTTT. Residues: CASSGQGQNTEAFF. Looking up the rest from reference TRBV5-1 and TRBJ1-1 gives the full variable domain: KAGVTQTPRYLIKTRGQQVTLSCSPISGHRSVSWYQQTPGQGLQFLFEYFSETQRNKGNFPGRFSGRQFSNSRSEMNVSTLELGDSALYLCASSGQGQNTEAFFGQGTRLTVV.